The clone carrying this T cell receptor beta chain appeared many times. Antigen unknown. The DNA ends 3 residues before the CDR3 does, and the rest of the CDR3 is filled in from the germline J gene. The sample originates from a study of T cell clonality in common variable immunodeficiency. Study-wide results and caveats: What drives increased CVID clonality needs T cell subpopulation sequencing. Common variable immunodeficiency TCR beta sequences reportedly had fewer deletions and N-nucleotide insertions. Shared TCRbeta clones were fewer between CVID subjects than controls.

Sequencing input was equivalent genomic DNA from CVID and controls. Clones were sequenced by immunoSEQ multiplex PCR, and TCRdb holds only the in-frame ones, with some missing. This repertoire holds about 60,000 clones, and none appear only once. Trimming removed 4 bases at V and 4 bases at J, with 20 bases between. This CDR3 has 16 amino acids. From germline, CDR1 is SGHRS and CDR2 YFSETQ. The origin of this receptor is a person aged 18-69 years in good health. The sequenced sample was peripheral blood mononuclear cells. The chain is built from TRBV5-1 and TRBJ2-5; weak D call: TRBD2 (6 bases). The sequenced part of the CDR3 DNA is TGCGCCAGCAGCCCCATTCTCCGGACTACAGGAGAGACC. It translates to CASSPILRTTGET. In full, the CDR3 reads CASSPILRTTGETQYF.